The clone carrying this T cell receptor beta chain was counted a few times. The antigen is undetermined. CDR1 SGHRS and CDR2 YFSETQ come from the germline V gene. Germline trimming cut 1 base from V and 7 bases from J; bases unmatched to any gene: 7. The CDR3 extends over 16 amino acids. For the second PCR, which ran for about 6 to 11 cycles, a sample-barcoded 5' primer and a J-beta primer mix were used. TCRdb called the 5' RACE reads again in MiXCR, with one record for every CDR3 protein. The sample lists fewer than 1.5 million distinct CDR3 sequences, 42% occurring once. The sample is drawn from a study of blood T cells in healthy people across ages. For the study at large: T cells yielded about one barcoded beta molecule per two cells through template switching. Notes on the study in general: The unsorted PBMCs prevented any conclusive comparison of naive versus antigen-experienced cells. Both naive CD4+ cell counts and diversity were greater in long-lived donors than in aged donors. Unknown donor CMV status possibly confounded expanded clonotype changes.

The chain uses TRBV5-1 and TRBJ2-1, with TRBD1 matching 11 bases. The receptor was isolated from a woman under 30 in good health. What was sequenced was blood. CDR3 nucleotides: TGCGCCAGCAGCTTGAATGGACAGGGGGCGAGTAATGAGCAGTTCTTC. This sequence encodes CASSLNGQGASNEQFF.